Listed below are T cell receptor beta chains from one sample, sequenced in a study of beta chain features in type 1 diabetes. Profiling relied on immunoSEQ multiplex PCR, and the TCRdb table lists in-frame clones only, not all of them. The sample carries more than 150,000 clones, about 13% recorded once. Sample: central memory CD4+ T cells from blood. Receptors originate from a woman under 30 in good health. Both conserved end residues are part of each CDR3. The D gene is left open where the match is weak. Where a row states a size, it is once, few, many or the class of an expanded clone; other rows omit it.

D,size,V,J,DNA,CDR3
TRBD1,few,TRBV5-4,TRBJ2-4,TGTGCCAGCAGCTTTGGACAGGGAAACATTCAGTACTTC,CASSFGQGNIQYF
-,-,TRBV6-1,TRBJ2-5,TGTGCCAGCACTAGAGACCAAGAGACCCAGTACTTC,CASTRDQETQYF
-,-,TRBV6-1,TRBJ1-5,TGTGCCAGCAGTGTGGGCCTTGGCAATCAGCCCCAGCATTTT,CASSVGLGNQPQHF
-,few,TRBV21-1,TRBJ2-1,TGTGCCAGCAGCCCGGCGTTGGAGACAGGCACCTACAATGAGCAGTTCTTC,CASSPALETGTYNEQFF
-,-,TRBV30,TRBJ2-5,TGTGCCTGGCCTCCGGGACAACAAGAGACCCAGTACTTC,CAWPPGQQETQYF
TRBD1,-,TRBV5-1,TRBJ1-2,TGCGCCAGCAGCCCGGGACAGGCCTTTAACTATGGCTACACCTTC,CASSPGQAFNYGYTF
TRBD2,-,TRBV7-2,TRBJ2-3,TGTGCCAGCAGCTTAGCCGCTAGCGGGAGGTGGACAGATACGCAGTATTTT,CASSLAASGRWTDTQYF
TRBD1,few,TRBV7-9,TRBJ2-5,TGTGCCAGCAGCTTAGTGGGGACAGGGGAACAAGAGACCCAGTACTTC,CASSLVGTGEQETQYF
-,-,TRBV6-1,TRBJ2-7,TGTGCCAGCAGCCAGGTAACCTACGAGCAGTACTTC,CASSQVTYEQYF
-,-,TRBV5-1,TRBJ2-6,TGCGCCAGCAGCTTGATGGCTGACTCTGGGGCCAACGTCCTGACTTTC,CASSLMADSGANVLTF
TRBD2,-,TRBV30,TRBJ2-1,TGTGCCTGGAGTAGGGCTAGCGGGAGGTCGGATGAGCAGTTCTTC,CAWSRASGRSDEQFF
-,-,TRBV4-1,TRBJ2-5,TGCGCCAGCAGCCAAGATAAGCAGGGGACGGGAGGGGGCCGGGAGACCCAGTACTTC,CASSQDKQGTGGGRETQYF
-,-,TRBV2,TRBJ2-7,TGTGCCAGCAAGTACAGGGAGCCTACCCACGAGCAGTACTTC,CASKYREPTHEQYF
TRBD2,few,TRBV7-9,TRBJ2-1,TGTGCCAGCAGCATGACTAGCGGGCCGTACAATGAGCAGTTCTTC,CASSMTSGPYNEQFF
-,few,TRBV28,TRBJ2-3,TGTGCCAGCAGTTTATGGACTAGTGGGATGGATACGCAGTATTTT,CASSLWTSGMDTQYF